What follows are 29 T cell receptor beta chains derived from one specimen sequenced in a study of T cell changes during pregnancy in multiple sclerosis. Sequenced by immunoSEQ multiplex PCR; TCRdb stores in-frame clones only, minus some. This table has 55,000 to 85,000 clones, about 93% appearing once. Material: CD4+ T cells from peripheral blood mononuclear cells, obtained after pregnancy. Source of these receptors: a female donor with multiple sclerosis, enrolled in a pregnancy study.

The rearrangement links TRBV18 to TRBJ1-5, with 7 bases fitting TRBD1. CDR1 is KGHSH and CDR2 is LQKENI in the germline V gene. Unmatched junction bases numbered 3, after V lost 4 bases and J lost 0 bases. The CDR3 loop spans 15 amino acids. CDR3 sequence reads: CASSHRGNSNQPQHF. CDR3 sequence (DNA): TGTGCCAGCTCACACAGGGGAAATAGCAATCAGCCCCAGCATTTT. The variable domain in full, completed from reference TRBV18 and TRBJ1-5, reads NAGVMQNPRHLVRRRGQEARLRCSPMKGHSHVYWYRQLPEEGLKFMVYLQKENIIDESGMPKERFSAEFPKEGPSILRIQQVVRGDSAAYFCASSHRGNSNQPQHFGDGTRLSIL.

The rearrangement links TRBV5-8 to TRBJ2-1; TRBD1 agrees at 9 bases. This CDR3 region has 17 residues. With V trimmed by 4 bases and J by 6 bases, 14 bases remained unmatched. Germline CDR1 reads SGHTS; CDR2 reads YDEGEE. CDR3 sequence (DNA): TGTGCCAGCAGCAGAAATACACCGGGACAGGGCGGCAATGAGCAGTTCTTC. Encoded protein: CASSRNTPGQGGNEQFF.

This chain uses TRBV5-6 with TRBJ1-1, with a possible D match to TRBD1 (5 bases). V was cut by 5 bases and J by 11 bases, with 16 bases left in between. CDR1 and CDR2 (germline): SGHDT, YYEEEE. CDR3 length equals 12 residues. CDR3 sequence: CASRIAGYEAFF. The CDR3 coding sequence is TGTGCCAGCAGAATCGCAGGGTATGAGGCTTTCTTT. The complete variable domain, with remaining parts taken from reference TRBV5-6 and TRBJ1-1, reads DAGVTQSPTHLIKTRGQQVTLRCSPKSGHDTVSWYQQALGQGPQFIFQYYEEEERQRGNFPDRFSGHQFPNYSSELNVNALLLGDSALYLCASRIAGYEAFFGQGTRLTVV.

This rearrangement joins TRBV12-5 to TRBJ2-2; 8 positions agree with TRBD1. Per the germline V gene, CDR1 is LGHNT and CDR2 is FRNRAP. There are 18 residues in the CDR3. V was clipped by 0 bases and J by 1 base; unmatched bases: 7. In DNA form, the CDR3 reads TGTGCTAGTGGTTTGGTACAAGGTGGACAGGGGAACACCGGGGAGCTGTTTTTT. Translation gives CASGLVQGGQGNTGELFF.

The sample holds one count of this clone. This rearrangement joins TRBV6-6 to TRBJ1-4, with D possibly matching TRBD1 (6 bases). Looked up from germline, CDR1 is MNHNY and CDR2 is SVGAGI (reference sequence). Deletions cut 10 bases from V and 1 base from J, with 16 bases between. The CDR3 has 15 residues. This CDR3 reads CATGGREGTNEKLFF. CDR3 bases: TGTGCCACTGGGGGCAGGGAAGGAACTAATGAAAAACTGTTTTTT.

The V gene is TRBV4-1, the J gene TRBJ1-1; TRBD1 matches 8 bases. Germline-derived CDR1 and CDR2 are MGHRA and YSYEKL. The CDR3 has 15 residues. Trimming removed 5 bases from V and 1 base from J; junction bases left unmatched: 6. The CDR3 protein is CASSDPTGGNTEAFF. CDR3 nucleotides: TGCGCCAGCAGCGACCCCACAGGGGGGAACACTGAAGCTTTCTTT.

The chain combines TRBV10-3 with TRBJ1-3; TRBD1 matches at 9 bases. V was clipped by 3 bases and J by 0 bases; unmatched bases: 3. Germline CDR1 is ENHRY and CDR2 is SYGVKD. The CDR3 sequence is 16 residues long. The CDR3 bases are TGTGCCATCAGTGACGCGACAGGGGGCTCTGGAAACACCATATATTTT. It is translated as CAISDATGGSGNTIYF.

V gene TRBV30 combines with J gene TRBJ2-5; D is undetermined. The V and J ends lost 2 bases and 5 bases respectively, with 12 bases between them. The CDR3 has 13 amino acids. Germline CDR1 is GTSNPN and CDR2 is SVGIG (reference sequence). The CDR3 here is CAWSPAGFETQYF. The CDR3 coding sequence is TGTGCCTGGAGTCCCGCAGGCTTTGAGACCCAGTACTTC.

This clone has just a few counts. This chain uses TRBV28 with TRBJ1-1; the D gene is possibly TRBD1 (5 bases). Between the trimmed V and J ends, which lost 5 bases and 0 bases, there was a span of 10 bases. The CDR3 loop spans 14 amino acids. Germline V lookup: CDR1 MDHEN, CDR2 SYDVKM. The CDR3 sequence: CASSPQDMNTEAFF. The DNA for the CDR3 is TGTGCCAGCAGTCCTCAGGACATGAACACTGAAGCTTTCTTT.

The chain carries TRBV27 and TRBJ1-3; D gene unclear. Trimming removed 6 bases at V and 0 bases at J, with 12 bases between. CDR3 length: 15 amino acids. Germline-derived CDR1 and CDR2 are MNHEY and SMNVEV (reference sequence). CDR3 coding DNA: TGTGCCAGCAGAGGCGGAAGCCCCTCTGGAAACACCATATATTTT. This gives the protein CASRGGSPSGNTIYF.

The gene calls are TRBV18 and TRBJ1-5, with D uncertain. CDR1 and CDR2 (germline): KGHSH, LQKENI. V was clipped by 2 bases and J by 4 bases, with 9 bases between them. The length of the CDR3 is 14 residues. Written as DNA, the CDR3 is TGTGCCAGCTCACCAGGACTGGTTAATCAGCCCCAGCATTTT. Its protein product is CASSPGLVNQPQHF.

The gene calls are TRBV10-3 and TRBJ2-2, with a weak D call TRBD2 (5 bases). Trimming pared 3 bases from V and 5 bases from J, leaving 16 bases between. The germline gives CDR1 ENHRY, CDR2 SYGVKD. CDR3 size: 16 residues. CDR3 sequence reads: CAISDWADFETGELFF. CDR3 bases: TGTGCCATCAGTGATTGGGCGGACTTCGAGACCGGGGAGCTGTTTTTT.

The genes are TRBV5-1 and TRBJ2-2; weak D call: TRBD1 (6 bases). The CDR3 has 15 amino acids. Looked up from germline, CDR1 is SGHRS and CDR2 is YFSETQ. The V end was cut by 4 bases, the J end by 1 base, with 11 bases between. CDR3: CASSLGTLNTGELFF. In DNA form, the CDR3 reads TGCGCCAGCAGCCTAGGGACATTGAACACCGGGGAGCTGTTTTTT.

V and J are TRBV5-1 and TRBJ1-2; no clear D gene. The V end was cut by 3 bases, the J end by 0 bases, with 9 bases between. The CDR3 is made up of 14 amino acids. From germline, CDR1 is SGHRS and CDR2 YFSETQ. CDR3: CASSSPFPNYGYTF. CDR3 sequence (DNA): TGCGCCAGCAGCTCTCCTTTTCCTAACTATGGCTACACCTTC.

V gene TRBV18 combines with J gene TRBJ2-1, with 7 bases fitting TRBD2. J gave up 6 bases and V 3 bases, and 11 bases lay outside the gene matches. The CDR3 consists of 16 residues. Per the germline V gene, CDR1 is KGHSH and CDR2 is LQKENI. DNA of the CDR3: TGTGCCAGCTCACCGCGGACTAGTCTAGGGTCCAATGAGCAGTTCTTC. It specifies CASSPRTSLGSNEQFF.

The V gene is TRBV28, the J gene TRBJ1-5; maybe TRBD1 (5 bases). The CDR3 spans 14 residues. Deletions cut 5 bases from V and 3 bases from J, with 11 bases between. Germline CDR1 reads MDHEN; CDR2 reads SYDVKM. The CDR3, as DNA: TGTGCCAGCAGTCTTGGAGGGACCAATCAGCCCCAGCATTTT. As protein: CASSLGGTNQPQHF. Variable domain in full (rest from reference TRBV28 and TRBJ1-5): DVKVTQSSRYLVKRTGEKVFLECVQDMDHENMFWYRQDPGLGLRLIYFSYDVKMKEKGDIPEGYSVSREKKERFSLILESASTNQTSMYLCASSLGGTNQPQHFGDGTRLSIL.

This clone was recorded once. V gene TRBV5-1 combines with J gene TRBJ2-7; 11 positions agree with TRBD2. This CDR3 is built from 14 residues. J lost 6 bases, V lost 5 bases, and 7 bases had no gene match. Germline V CDR1 and CDR2: SGHRS, YFSETQ. The CDR3 loop reads CASSVGLAGGEQYF. In nucleotides, the CDR3 is TGCGCCAGCAGTGTGGGCCTAGCGGGAGGCGAGCAGTACTTC.

This clone was detected only once. The V gene is TRBV29-1, the J gene TRBJ1-1; D is ambiguous. This CDR3 is 13 amino acids long. In germline, CDR1 is SQVTM, CDR2 ANQGSEA. With 3 bases removed from V and 4 bases from J, the gap between germline ends came to 12 bases. The chain's CDR3 is CSVDESFGTEAFF. The CDR3 DNA reads TGCAGCGTTGATGAGAGCTTCGGCACTGAAGCTTTCTTT.

The CDR3 coding sequence is TGTGCCAGCAGCTTTGGACAGGGGAGCGCTGAAGCTTTCTTT. Translation: CASSFGQGSAEAFF. V and J are TRBV7-9 and TRBJ1-1; 9 positions agree with TRBD1. After removal of 3 bases from V and 6 bases from J, the junction contained 5 bases not matched to a gene. Germline V gives CDR1 SEHNR, CDR2 FQNEAQ (reference sequence). The CDR3 totals 14 residues.

The gene calls are TRBV6-1 and TRBJ1-4; TRBD1 might be the D (6 bases). The CDR3 has 14 amino acids. V was cut by 6 bases and J by 6 bases, with 14 bases left in between. Germline CDR1 reads MNHNS; CDR2 reads SASEGT. DNA of the CDR3: TGTGCCAGCAGCCCCAGGGGTTTTGATGAAAAACTGTTTTTT. Protein product: CASSPRGFDEKLFF.

This clone was picked up a small number of times. The V call is TRBV30, the J call TRBJ1-5; weak D call: TRBD1 (6 bases). The CDR3 loop spans 12 amino acids. Germline CDR1 and CDR2: GTSNPN and SVGIG (reference sequence). V gave up 2 bases and J gave up 4 bases, with 6 bases separating them. CDR3: CAWSQGNQPQHF. The CDR3 region has the DNA TGTGCCTGGAGTCAGGGGAATCAGCCCCAGCATTTT.

V is TRBV27 and J is TRBJ2-7; D possibly corresponds to TRBD1 (5 bases). This CDR3 comprises 12 residues. Per germline, CDR1 MNHEY and CDR2 SMNVEV (reference sequence). V gave up 6 bases and J gave up 9 bases, with 15 bases separating them. CDR3 coding DNA: TGTGCCAGCAGGGGGCCTTCGGAAATGCAGTACTTC. Its protein product is CASRGPSEMQYF.

This clone was observed once. This rearrangement joins TRBV19 to TRBJ2-2; D remains ambiguous. There are 14 residues in the CDR3. Trimming cost V 2 bases and J 1 base, with 5 bases left between them. Germline V gives CDR1 LNHDA, CDR2 SQIVND (reference sequence). CDR3 residues: CASSINGNTGELFF. The CDR3 DNA sequence: TGTGCCAGTAGTATAAACGGGAACACCGGGGAGCTGTTTTTT.

The chain couples TRBV5-5 to TRBJ2-5; possibly TRBD1 for D (6 bases). This CDR3 is 13 amino acids long. Germline V gives CDR1 SGHKS, CDR2 YYEKEE (reference sequence). V was shortened by 3 bases and J by 8 bases, with 14 bases between the two germline ends. CDR3 residues: CASSSDRTDTQYF. In DNA form, the CDR3 reads TGTGCCAGCAGCTCGGACAGAACGGACACCCAGTACTTC.

The V call is TRBV7-2, the J call TRBJ2-1; 8 nucleotides match TRBD2. V was pared by 1 base and J by 1 base, with 12 bases of the junction left unmatched. The CDR3 runs to 19 residues. Germline CDR1 and CDR2: SGHTA and FQGNSA. CDR3 DNA: TGTGCCAGCAGCTTAGGATTTTCTGGAGGCGGGAGGTCCTACAATGAGCAGTTCTTC. Amino acids: CASSLGFSGGGRSYNEQFF.

The V call is TRBV28, the J call TRBJ2-1; 8 nucleotides line up with TRBD1. The J segment lost 3 bases and the V segment lost 5 bases, leaving 6 bases of the junction unmatched. The CDR3 length is 15 residues. CDR1 MDHEN and CDR2 SYDVKM come from the germline V gene. This CDR3 reads CASSLNGQGYNEQFF. In DNA, the CDR3 is TGTGCCAGCAGTCTTAACGGACAGGGCTACAATGAGCAGTTCTTC.

The chain has TRBV6-1 and TRBJ2-5; weak D call: TRBD2 (6 bases). V lost 1 base and J lost 7, with 13 bases in between. Looked up from germline, CDR1 is MNHNS and CDR2 is SASEGT. The CDR3 consists of 14 residues. CDR3 nucleotide sequence: TGTGCCAGCAGTGAAGTGGAGGGGCCGGGGACCCAGTACTTC. Encoded protein: CASSEVEGPGTQYF.

This chain connects TRBV5-4 to TRBJ2-1; D uncertain. Germline CDR1 is SGHNT and CDR2 is YYREEE (reference sequence). Between the trimmed V and J ends, which lost 0 bases and 2 bases, there was a span of 9 bases. This CDR3 has 15 amino acids. For the CDR3, the DNA is TGTGCCAGCAGCTTGGCAGGCGTCCCCTACAATGAGCAGTTCTTC. Translated, it gives CASSLAGVPYNEQFF.

A few counts support this clone. The chain has TRBV30 and TRBJ2-7, with TRBD2 as a possible D gene (5 bases). V was pared by 4 bases and J by 2 bases, with 15 bases between. Germline CDR1 is GTSNPN and CDR2 is SVGIG (reference sequence). The CDR3 length is 14 residues. The CDR3 DNA reads as TGTGCCTGGATGGGAGCGGCAGGTCCCTACGAGCAGTACTTC. Translating gives CAWMGAAGPYEQYF. The full variable domain, completed using reference TRBV30 and TRBJ2-7, is SQTIHQWPATLVQPVGSPLSLECTVEGTSNPNLYWYRQAAGRGLQLLFYSVGIGQISSEVPQNLSASRPQDRQFILSSKKLLLSDSGFYLCAWMGAAGPYEQYFGPGTRLTVT.